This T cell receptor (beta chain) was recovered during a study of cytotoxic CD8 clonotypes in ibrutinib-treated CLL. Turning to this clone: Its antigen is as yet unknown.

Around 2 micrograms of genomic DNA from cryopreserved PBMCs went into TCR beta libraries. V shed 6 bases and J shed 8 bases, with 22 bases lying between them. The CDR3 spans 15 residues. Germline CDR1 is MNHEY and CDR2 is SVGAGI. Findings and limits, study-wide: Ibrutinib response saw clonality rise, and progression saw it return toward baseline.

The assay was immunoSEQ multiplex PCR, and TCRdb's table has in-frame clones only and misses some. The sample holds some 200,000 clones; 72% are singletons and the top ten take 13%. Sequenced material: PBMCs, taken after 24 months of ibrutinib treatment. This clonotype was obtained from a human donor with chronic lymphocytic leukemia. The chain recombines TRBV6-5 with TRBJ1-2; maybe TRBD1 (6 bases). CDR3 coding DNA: TGTGCCAGCAGAGGGGGTTCTTTTCCTTTATGGGGCTACACCTTC. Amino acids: CASRGGSFPLWGYTF.